Sequencing of this TCR beta chain was carried out in a study of cytomegalovirus exposure and HLA in healthy donors. PCR was performed using 60 Vbeta and 13 Jbeta primers. TCRdb's copy holds only in-frame clones and misses some; the assay was immunoSEQ multiplex PCR. Of approximately 120,000 clones in the sample, around 75% were seen once. Germline V gene lookup returns CDR1 MNHEY and CDR2 SVGAGI. V lost 0 bases to trimming and J lost 9 bases; unmatched junction nucleotides: 6. The CDR3 consists of 16 residues. The TCR sequence derives from a young man in good health and CMV-seronegative. The chain uses TRBV6-5 and TRBJ2-1, with TRBD2 matching over 12 bases. The specimen was PBMCs. The DNA of the CDR3 is TGTGCCAGCAGTTACTCGGCTAGCGGGGGGGCCAGTGAGCAGTTCTTC. Amino acid sequence: CASSYSASGGASEQFF.